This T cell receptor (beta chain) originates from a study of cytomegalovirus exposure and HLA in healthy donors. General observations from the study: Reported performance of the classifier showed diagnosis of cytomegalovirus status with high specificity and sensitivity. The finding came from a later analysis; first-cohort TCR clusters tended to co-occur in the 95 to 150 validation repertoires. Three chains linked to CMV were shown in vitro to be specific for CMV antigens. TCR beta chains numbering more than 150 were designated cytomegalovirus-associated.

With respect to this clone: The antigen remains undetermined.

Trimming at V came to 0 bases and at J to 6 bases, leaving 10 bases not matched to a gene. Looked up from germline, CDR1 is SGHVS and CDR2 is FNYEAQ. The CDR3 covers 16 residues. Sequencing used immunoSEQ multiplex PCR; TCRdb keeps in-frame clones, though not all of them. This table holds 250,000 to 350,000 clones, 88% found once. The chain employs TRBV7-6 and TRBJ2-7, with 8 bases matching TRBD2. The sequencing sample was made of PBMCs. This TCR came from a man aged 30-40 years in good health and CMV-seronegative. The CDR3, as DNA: TGTGCCAGCAGCTTAGCGCCAGCGGGGGTCACCTCCGAGCAGTACTTC. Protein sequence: CASSLAPAGVTSEQYF.